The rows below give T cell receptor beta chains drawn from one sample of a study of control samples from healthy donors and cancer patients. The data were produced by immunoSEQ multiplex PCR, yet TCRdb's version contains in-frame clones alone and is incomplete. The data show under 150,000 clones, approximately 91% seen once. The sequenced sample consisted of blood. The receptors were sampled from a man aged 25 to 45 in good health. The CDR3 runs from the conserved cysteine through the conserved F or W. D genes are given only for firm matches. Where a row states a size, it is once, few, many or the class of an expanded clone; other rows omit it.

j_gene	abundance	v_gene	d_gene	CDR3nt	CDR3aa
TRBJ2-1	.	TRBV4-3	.	TGCGCCAGCAGCCATAGTACTACCCCAGTCCCCTACAATGAGCAGTTCTTC	CASSHSTTPVPYNEQFF
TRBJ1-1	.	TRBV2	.	TGTGCCAGCAGTGGCTCCTCAGGGGAGAACACTGAAGCTTTCTTT	CASSGSSGENTEAFF
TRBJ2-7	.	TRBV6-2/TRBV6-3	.	TGTGCCAGCAGTTTGAGGGACGGATCCTACGAGCAGTACTTC	CASSLRDGSYEQYF
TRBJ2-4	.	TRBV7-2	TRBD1	TGTGCCAGCAGCCTCGACAGGGTGGCCATTCAGTACTTC	CASSLDRVAIQYF
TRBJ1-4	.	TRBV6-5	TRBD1	TGTGCCAGCAGTTCGGGACAGGGTTATGAAAAACTGTTTTTT	CASSSGQGYEKLFF
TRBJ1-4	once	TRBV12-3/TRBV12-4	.	TGTGCCAGCAGTTTAAGTCAGGGAAGGAGACTGTTTTTT	CASSLSQGRRLFF
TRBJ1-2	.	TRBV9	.	TGTGCCAGCAGCGTAGAGAGGGGACCTAACTATGGCTACACCTTC	CASSVERGPNYGYTF
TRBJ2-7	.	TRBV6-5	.	TGTGCCACGCTTTCGTCGCTCTACGAGCAGTACTTC	CATLSSLYEQYF
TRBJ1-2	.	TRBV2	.	TGTGCCAGCAGTGAGACGGTAGGCTACACCTTC	CASSETVGYTF
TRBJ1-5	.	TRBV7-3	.	TGTGCCAGCAGCGAGGGGCCAGATAGCAATCAGCCCCAGCATTTT	CASSEGPDSNQPQHF
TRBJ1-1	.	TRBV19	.	TGTGCCAGTAGTAGATGGGGAGATAGCACTGAAGCTTTCTTT	CASSRWGDSTEAFF
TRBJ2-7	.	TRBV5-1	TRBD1	TGCGCCAGCAGCCGGGAACAGGGGTACGCCTACGAGCAGTACTTC	CASSREQGYAYEQYF
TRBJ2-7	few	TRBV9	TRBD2	TGTGCCAGCAGCGAGGGACTAGCGGGTTACTCCTACGAGCAGTACTTC	CASSEGLAGYSYEQYF
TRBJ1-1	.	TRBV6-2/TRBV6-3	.	TGTGCCAGCAGTTACTCCCCCAGCTCTAGTGAAGCTTTCTTT	CASSYSPSSSEAFF
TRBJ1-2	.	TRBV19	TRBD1	TGTGCCAGTAGTATTAGCAGGGGGCAATACTATGGCTACACCTTC	CASSISRGQYYGYTF
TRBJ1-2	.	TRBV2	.	TGTGCCAGCAGTATTCTTGGGGGCTACACCTTC	CASSILGGYTF
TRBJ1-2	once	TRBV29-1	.	TGCAGCGTTCGCCTTGATGGCTACACCTTC	CSVRLDGYTF
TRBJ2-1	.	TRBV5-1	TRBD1	TGCGCCAGCAGCTTATCTCGGGACAGTTACAATGAGCAGTTCTTC	CASSLSRDSYNEQFF
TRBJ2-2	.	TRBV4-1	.	TGCGCCAGCAGCCCGATATCTTCGGGCGGCACCGGGGAGCTGTTTTTT	CASSPISSGGTGELFF
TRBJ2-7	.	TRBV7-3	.	TGTGCCAGCAGCTTATTTGGACCCGGGGTGAGCGAGCAGTACTTC	CASSLFGPGVSEQYF
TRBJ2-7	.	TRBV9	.	TGTGCCAGCAGCGTAGGAGGACTATCCTACGAGCAGTACTTC	CASSVGGLSYEQYF
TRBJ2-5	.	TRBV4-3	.	TGCGCCAGCAGCGCCCGGGGGGCCCCCGGGGAGACCCAGTACTTC	CASSARGAPGETQYF
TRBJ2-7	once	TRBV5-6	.	TGTGCCAGCAGCGGGGGGACAGCAATCTACGAGCAGTACTTC	CASSGGTAIYEQYF
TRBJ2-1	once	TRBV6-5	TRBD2	TGTGCCAGCAGACTACCTAGCGGGAATGAGCAGTTCTTC	CASRLPSGNEQFF
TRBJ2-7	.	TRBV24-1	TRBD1	TGTGCCACCAGTGACCCCGGCAGGGGGAACTACGAGCAGTACTTC	CATSDPGRGNYEQYF
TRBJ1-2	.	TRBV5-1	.	TGCGCCAGCAACGAGCTTGCGGGGACGAGCTTTGGCTACACCTTC	CASNELAGTSFGYTF
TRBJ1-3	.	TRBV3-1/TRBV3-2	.	TGTGCCAGCAGCCACATTGTAGGTCAAGGGGGAAACACCATATATTTT	CASSHIVGQGGNTIYF
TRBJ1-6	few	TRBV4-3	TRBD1	TGCGCCAGCAGCCAAGAACAGGGGGCTGTCGATTCACCCCTCCACTTT	CASSQEQGAVDSPLHF
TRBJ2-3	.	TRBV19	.	TGTGCCAGTAGAAGGACAGATACGCAGTATTTT	CASRRTDTQYF
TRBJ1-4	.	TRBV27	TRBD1	TGTGCCAGCAGGTCTGACAGGGGACTGCGTGAAAAACTGTTTTTT	CASRSDRGLREKLFF
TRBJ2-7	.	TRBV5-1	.	TGCGCCAGCAGCTTGGCGGGGAGGAACTACGAGCAGTACTTC	CASSLAGRNYEQYF
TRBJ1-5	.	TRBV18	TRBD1	TGTGCCAGCTCTCGAGACAGGGGCCGAAATCAGCCCCAGCATTTT	CASSRDRGRNQPQHF
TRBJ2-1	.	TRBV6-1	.	TGTGCCAGCAGTGAATCAGGCCAAAGCCAGTTCTTC	CASSESGQSQFF
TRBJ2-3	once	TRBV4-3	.	TGCGCCAGCAGCCAAGGAATGTGGGGCCGTAGCACAGATACGCAGTATTTT	CASSQGMWGRSTDTQYF
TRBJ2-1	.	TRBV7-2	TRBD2	TGTGCCAGCAGCTTACAGTTCGCGGGGGATGAGCAGTTCTTC	CASSLQFAGDEQFF
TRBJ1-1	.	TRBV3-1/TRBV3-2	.	TGTGCCAGCAGCCAGGGAGGGGTTAACACTGAAGCTTTCTTT	CASSQGGVNTEAFF
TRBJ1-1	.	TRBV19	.	TGTGCCAGTAGTATACGGGGGGGCCGTCAGCACCAAGCTTTCTTT	CASSIRGGRQHQAFF
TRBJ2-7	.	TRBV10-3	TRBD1	TGTGCCACCGGGGACAGGGTTCGAGACGAGCAGTACTTC	CATGDRVRDEQYF
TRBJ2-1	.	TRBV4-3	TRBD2	TGCGCCAGCAGCCCATCGGGACTAGCTTTGGATGAGCAGTTCTTC	CASSPSGLALDEQFF
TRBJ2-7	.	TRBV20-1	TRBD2	TGCAGTGCTAGTGGGACTAGCGGGAGGGCCGTATACGAGCAGTACTTC	CSASGTSGRAVYEQYF
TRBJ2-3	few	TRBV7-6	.	TGTGCCAGCAGCTCCCTAAGCTCGGGGGGCAACACAGATACGCAGTATTTT	CASSSLSSGGNTDTQYF
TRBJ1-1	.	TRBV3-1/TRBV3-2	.	TGTGCCAGCAGCCAGCCCGGGACACAACGAGCAATGAACACTGAAGCTTTCTTT	CASSQPGTQRAMNTEAFF
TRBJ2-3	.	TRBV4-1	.	TGCGCCAGCAGCCAAGAAGTCGGAGTTCATGTAACGCAGTATTTT	CASSQEVGVHVTQYF
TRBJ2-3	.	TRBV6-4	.	TGTGCCAGCAGTGAACGGGAGACAGATACGCAGTATTTT	CASSERETDTQYF
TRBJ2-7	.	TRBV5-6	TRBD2	TGTGCCAGCAGCTGGGGGCCGGGACTAGCGGGCTACGAGCAGTACTTC	CASSWGPGLAGYEQYF
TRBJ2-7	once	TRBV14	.	TGTGCCAGCAGCCAGGACCTCCCTACGGAGCAGTACTTC	CASSQDLPTEQYF
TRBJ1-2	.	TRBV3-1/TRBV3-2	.	TGTGCCAGCAGCCAACCCGGGACCGTATTTCTTGGCTACACCTTC	CASSQPGTVFLGYTF
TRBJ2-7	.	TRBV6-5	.	TGTGCCAGCAGTTACTCGGGCGGGAAATACGAGCAGTACTTC	CASSYSGGKYEQYF
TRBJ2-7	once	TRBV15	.	TGTGCCACCAGCAAAGATCCCGGCCAATACGAGCAGTACTTC	CATSKDPGQYEQYF
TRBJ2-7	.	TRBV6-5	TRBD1	TGTGCCAGCAGCCCGTCCCGCAGGGGGCCCTACGAGCAGTACTTC	CASSPSRRGPYEQYF
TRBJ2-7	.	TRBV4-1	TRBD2	TGCGCCAGCAGCCAAGGGGGGTTGGCGGGAGGGCTTGGGTACGAGCAGTACTTC	CASSQGGLAGGLGYEQYF
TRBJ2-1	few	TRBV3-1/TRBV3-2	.	TGTGCCAGCAGCCAAGGAGGGGAAGTATACAATGAGCAGTTCTTC	CASSQGGEVYNEQFF
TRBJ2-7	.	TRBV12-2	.	TGTGCAAGTCGCTTACCCAGGGGGCATCGGTACTTC	CASRLPRGHRYF
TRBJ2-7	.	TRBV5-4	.	TGTGCCAGCAGCCCGCTGGGGGGCGACGAGCAGTACTTC	CASSPLGGDEQYF
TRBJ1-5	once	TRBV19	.	TGTGCCAGTAGTACTGACCGAATAACCAGGGTAGGGGCTGATCAGCCCCAGCATTTT	CASSTDRITRVGADQPQHF
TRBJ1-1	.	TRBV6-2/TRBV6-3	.	TGTGCCAGCAGTTACCACACCGGCGGGTTCGCCTTTGAAGCTTTCTTT	CASSYHTGGFAFEAFF
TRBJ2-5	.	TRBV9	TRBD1	TGTGCCAGCAGCGTAGCTAGCCGGACAGGTTTTAAGGAGACCCAGTACTTC	CASSVASRTGFKETQYF